The present T cell receptor beta chain was sequenced within a study of cytomegalovirus exposure and HLA in healthy donors. Looking at the study overall: Early released data comprised some 85 million unique TCRs from HLA-typed donors.

Findings and limits, study-wide: Per a later analysis, about 18,000 TCR beta sequences showed association with HLA alleles at 0.05 false discovery rate. Later, an analysis showed that TCR beta chains associated with HLA were more clonally expanded than others that were equally common. Excluded: some indistinguishable V segments such as TRBV6-2 and TRBV6-3.

About this clone itself: Its antigen is unidentified.

Germline lookup yields CDR1 SQVTM and CDR2 ANQGSEA. The CDR3 totals 13 residues. The V gene end was trimmed by 4 bases and the J gene end by 4 bases; junction bases not matched to a gene: 4. Amplification used 60 Vbeta primers and 13 Jbeta primers. The data were produced by immunoSEQ multiplex PCR, yet TCRdb's version contains in-frame clones alone and is incomplete. Found here are 100,000 to 150,000 clones, approximately 80% of them singletons; the top ten hold approximately 4.2%. The source of this sequence is a male donor in good health and CMV-seropositive. This chain connects TRBV29-1 to TRBJ2-5, with 9 bases fitting TRBD1. Input material: PBMCs. In nucleotides, the CDR3 is TGCAGCGTTGCCGGGACAGGGAGAGAGACCCAGTACTTC. Amino acid sequence: CSVAGTGRETQYF. Looking up the rest from reference TRBV29-1 and TRBJ2-5 gives the full variable domain: SAVISQKPSRDICQRGTSLTIQCQVDSQVTMMFWYRQQPGQSLTLIATANQGSEATYESGFVIDKFPISRPNLTFSTLTVSNMSPEDSSIYLCSVAGTGRETQYFGPGTRLLVL.